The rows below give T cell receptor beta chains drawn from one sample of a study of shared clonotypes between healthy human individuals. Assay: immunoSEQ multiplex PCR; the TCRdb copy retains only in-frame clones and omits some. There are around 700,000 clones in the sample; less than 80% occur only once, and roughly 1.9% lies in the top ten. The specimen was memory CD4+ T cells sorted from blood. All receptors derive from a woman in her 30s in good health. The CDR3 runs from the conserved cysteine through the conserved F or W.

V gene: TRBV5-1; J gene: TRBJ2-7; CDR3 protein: CASSVVRDGAYEQYF
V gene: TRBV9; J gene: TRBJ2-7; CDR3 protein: CASSPSGTGGREQYF
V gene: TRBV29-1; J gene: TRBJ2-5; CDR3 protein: CSVPTGGKETQYF
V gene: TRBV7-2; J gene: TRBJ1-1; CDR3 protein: CASSLIQNTEAFF
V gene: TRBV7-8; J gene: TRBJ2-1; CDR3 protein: CASSLRWSSSGANEQFF
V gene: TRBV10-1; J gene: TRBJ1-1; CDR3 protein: CASSESGGTEAFF
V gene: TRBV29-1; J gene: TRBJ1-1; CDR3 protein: CSVDRLGTEAFF
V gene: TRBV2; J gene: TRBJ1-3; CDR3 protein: CASTWGNRGNTIYF
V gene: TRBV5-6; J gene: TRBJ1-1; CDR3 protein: CASASVNTEAFF
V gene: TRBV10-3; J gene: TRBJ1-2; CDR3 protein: CATGGRDQGNYGYTF
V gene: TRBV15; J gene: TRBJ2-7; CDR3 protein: CATSRDTSGPDAGYEQYF
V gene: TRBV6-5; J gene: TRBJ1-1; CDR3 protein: CASRGTTEAFF
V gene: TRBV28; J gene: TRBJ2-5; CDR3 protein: CASSLGGRQETQYF
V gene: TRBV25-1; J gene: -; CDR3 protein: CASSDRDTYEQYF
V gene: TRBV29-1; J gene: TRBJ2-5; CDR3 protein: CSVEEAGGRLQETQYF
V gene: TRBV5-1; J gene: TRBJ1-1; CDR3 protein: CASSLVSGQLNTEAFF
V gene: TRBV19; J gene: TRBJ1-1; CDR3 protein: CASRWSTGNTEAFF
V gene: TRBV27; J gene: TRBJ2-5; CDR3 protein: CASRHLGTERETQYF
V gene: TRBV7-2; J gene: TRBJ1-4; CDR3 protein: CASSRAGGSRNEKLFF
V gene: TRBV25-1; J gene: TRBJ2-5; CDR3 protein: CASSERGGQPSGETQYF
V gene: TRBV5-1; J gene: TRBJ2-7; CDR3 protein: CASSLSDKTYEQYF
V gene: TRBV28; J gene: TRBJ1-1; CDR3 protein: CASSLLEQAFF